The 26 T cell receptor beta chains reported below all come from one sample, sequenced in a study of OX40 agonist ivuxolimab in advanced cancers. Generated by immunoSEQ multiplex PCR, the TCRdb table keeps only in-frame clones and is missing some. The table has 90,000 or so clones, about 87% seen once. The input for sequencing was CD4+ or CD8+ T cells sorted from blood, taken in a trial of the OX40 agonist ivuxolimab. The source is an adult with an advanced solid tumor such as melanoma, head and neck, liver or kidney cancer.

This chain links TRBV19 with TRBJ2-1, with 14 bases identical to TRBD2. CDR3 length: 18 amino acids. The V gene's germline CDR1 is LNHDA and CDR2 SQIVND (reference sequence). The ends lost 7 bases at V and 4 bases at J; junction bases unmatched: 12. The CDR3 DNA reads as TGTGCCAGTAACGCTCCGGGACTAGCGGGAGTTAGGTACAATGAGCAGTTCTTC. It translates to CASNAPGLAGVRYNEQFF.

V is TRBV28 and J is TRBJ2-3, with 13 bases identical to TRBD2. The CDR3 contains 16 residues. V lost 5 bases, J lost 4 bases, and 6 bases stayed unmatched. Germline assignment: CDR1 MDHEN and CDR2 SYDVKM. CDR3 protein: CASSLTSGRWADTQYF. DNA of the CDR3: TGTGCCAGCAGTCTGACTAGCGGGAGGTGGGCAGATACGCAGTATTTT.

The CDR3 bases are TGTGCCAGCAGCATTGGTACAGGGGAAGTCAATGGCTACACCTTC. Residues: CASSIGTGEVNGYTF. The V gene is TRBV27, the J gene TRBJ1-2, with 7 bases aligning to TRBD1. Germline CDR1 MNHEY, CDR2 SMNVEV (reference sequence). The CDR3 spans 15 residues. Losses at the gene ends were 6 bases for V and 6 bases for J; bases not matched to a gene: 13.

V and J are TRBV2 and TRBJ2-6; no reliable D call. Looked up from germline, CDR1 is SNHLY and CDR2 is FYNNEI. This CDR3 comprises 17 residues. The germline V and J ends were trimmed by 3 bases and 2 bases, with 14 bases remaining between them. The CDR3: CASSDRGWSAGANVLTF. The CDR3 DNA is TGTGCCAGCAGTGATAGAGGATGGAGCGCTGGGGCCAACGTCCTGACTTTC.

This chain uses TRBV6-1 with TRBJ2-7; D gene uncertain. This CDR3 spans 14 amino acids. Per germline, CDR1 MNHNS and CDR2 SASEGT. V was shortened by 2 bases and J by 0 bases, with 8 bases between the two germline ends. CDR3 sequence (DNA): TGTGCCAGCAGTGAATCACGCATCTCCTACGAGCAGTACGTC. Protein sequence: CASSESRISYEQYV.

The chain joins TRBV11-3 to TRBJ2-1; 8 positions match TRBD1. This CDR3 is 18 amino acids long. CDR1 is SGHNT and CDR2 is YENEEA in the germline V gene. Trimming cost V 6 bases and J 0 bases; bases outside gene matches: 13. The DNA for the CDR3 is TGTGCCAGCAGTTCGCCGGGACAGGTGACGAGCTCCTACAATGAGCAGTTCTTC. Residues: CASSSPGQVTSSYNEQFF.

V gene TRBV7-2 combines with J gene TRBJ2-4; 11 bases align to TRBD2. CDR3 length: 17 amino acids. Unmatched junction bases numbered 6, after V lost 5 bases and J lost 0 bases. Germline V gives CDR1 SGHTA, CDR2 FQGNSA. CDR3 DNA: TGTGCCAGCAGCCCTCAGGGACTAGCGGTAGCCAAAAACATTCAGTACTTC. Residues: CASSPQGLAVAKNIQYF.

The chain combines TRBV5-1 with TRBJ2-3; TRBD2 matches at 10 bases. Germline V CDR1 and CDR2: SGHRS, YFSETQ. J gave up 8 bases and V 4 bases, and 10 bases lay outside the gene matches. This CDR3 comprises 15 residues. In DNA form, the CDR3 reads TGCGCCAGCAGCCGGCAAAGCGGGAGGGCCATTACGCAGTATTTT. This translates into CASSRQSGRAITQYF.

The chain links TRBV19 to TRBJ1-3; D call uncertain. CDR3 length: 16 amino acids. Germline CDR1 is LNHDA and CDR2 is SQIVND (reference sequence). Trimming pared 2 bases from V and 2 bases from J, leaving 13 bases between. CDR3 region: CASSISAGETGNTIYF. The CDR3 DNA reads TGTGCCAGTAGTATATCCGCGGGTGAGACTGGAAACACCATATATTTT.

The chain carries TRBV30 and TRBJ2-1; D is ambiguous. V was trimmed by 0 bases and J by 8 bases, leaving 17 bases between them. CDR1 is GTSNPN, CDR2 SVGIG, per germline (reference sequence). The CDR3 covers 15 residues. The CDR3 sequence is CAWSVRPTGIYEQFF. CDR3 in DNA: TGTGCCTGGAGTGTACGGCCTACTGGGATCTATGAGCAGTTCTTC.

CDR3 in DNA: TGCGCCAGCAGAGAGAGGGCAGATACGCAGTATTTT. Translated, it gives CASRERADTQYF. This chain connects TRBV4-1 to TRBJ2-3; D is possibly TRBD2 (5 bases). This CDR3 is 12 amino acids long. Per the germline V gene, CDR1 is MGHRA and CDR2 is YSYEKL. The V end lost 6 bases, the J end lost 4 bases, and 8 bases lay between the germline ends.

The chain links TRBV14 to TRBJ2-3, with a possible D match to TRBD2 (5 bases). The CDR3 spans 15 residues. CDR1 is SGHDN, CDR2 FVKESK, per germline. Trimming removed 1 base from V and 2 bases from J, with 10 bases in between. The CDR3 DNA is TGTGCCAGCAGCCAAGTAGCGATCCTCACAGATACGCAGTATTTT. Amino acid sequence: CASSQVAILTDTQYF.

V usage is TRBV5-5 and J usage is TRBJ1-5; D unclear. Germline CDR1 is SGHKS and CDR2 is YYEKEE (reference sequence). The CDR3 runs to 12 residues. V gave up 4 bases and J gave up 6 bases, with 8 bases separating them. The CDR3 DNA reads TGTGCCAGCAGCCTTCAAAGTCAGCCCCAGCATTTT. Encoded protein: CASSLQSQPQHF.

This clone has just a few counts. The J gene is TRBJ1-3, the V gene TRBV18; the match to TRBD1 covers 10 bases. Germline assignment: CDR1 KGHSH and CDR2 LQKENI. This CDR3 region has 18 residues. Trimming cost V 4 bases and J 0 bases; bases outside gene matches: 9. CDR3 bases: TGTGCCAGCTCACTCGACAGGGGGCGAATCGTCTCTGGAAACACCATATATTTT. This translates into CASSLDRGRIVSGNTIYF. Filled out from reference TRBV18 and TRBJ1-3, the complete variable domain reads NAGVMQNPRHLVRRRGQEARLRCSPMKGHSHVYWYRQLPEEGLKFMVYLQKENIIDESGMPKERFSAEFPKEGPSILRIQQVVRGDSAAYFCASSLDRGRIVSGNTIYFGEGSWLTVV.

V usage is TRBV5-6 and J usage is TRBJ1-1; 7 bases are a match to TRBD1. The ends lost 6 bases at V and 3 bases at J; junction bases unmatched: 8. The CDR3 spans 14 residues. Germline-derived CDR1 and CDR2 are SGHDT and YYEEEE. CDR3: CASNNQGGHTEAFF. For the CDR3, the DNA is TGTGCCAGCAACAACCAGGGGGGACACACTGAAGCTTTCTTT. Looking up the rest from reference TRBV5-6 and TRBJ1-1 gives the full variable domain: DAGVTQSPTHLIKTRGQQVTLRCSPKSGHDTVSWYQQALGQGPQFIFQYYEEEERQRGNFPDRFSGHQFPNYSSELNVNALLLGDSALYLCASNNQGGHTEAFFGQGTRLTVV.

This clone has just one count. V and J are TRBV30 and TRBJ1-1; D possibly corresponds to TRBD1 (5 bases). The ends were cut back, 3 bases at V and 3 bases at J, with 17 bases in the middle. CDR3 length equals 15 residues. Germline V gives CDR1 GTSNPN, CDR2 SVGIG (reference sequence). CDR3 sequence reads: CAWSLLGVGDTEAFF. The CDR3 DNA sequence: TGTGCCTGGAGCCTCCTGGGGGTGGGGGACACTGAAGCTTTCTTT. The variable domain in full, with the rest retrieved from reference TRBV30 and TRBJ1-1, is SQTIHQWPATLVQPVGSPLSLECTVEGTSNPNLYWYRQAAGRGLQLLFYSVGIGQISSEVPQNLSASRPQDRQFILSSKKLLLSDSGFYLCAWSLLGVGDTEAFFGQGTRLTVV.

V is TRBV5-1 and J is TRBJ2-5; 7 bases are shared with TRBD2. The CDR3 runs 14 residues. Germline V lookup: CDR1 SGHRS, CDR2 YFSETQ. Trimming at V came to 0 bases and at J to 5 bases, leaving 4 bases not matched to a gene. CDR3 coding DNA: TGCGCCAGCAGCTTGGACGGGAGGCCCGAGACCCAGTACTTC. Amino acid sequence: CASSLDGRPETQYF.

This chain uses TRBV6-1 with TRBJ1-2, with 7 nucleotides matching TRBD1. Germline trimming cut 4 bases from V and 2 bases from J; bases unmatched to any gene: 7. There are 15 residues in the CDR3. Germline V CDR1 and CDR2: MNHNS, SASEGT. CDR3 protein: CASSATSTGNYGYTF. CDR3 bases: TGTGCCAGCAGTGCTACCTCGACAGGGAACTATGGCTACACCTTC.

This rearrangement joins TRBV21-1 to TRBJ2-1. TRBV21-1 is tagged as a pseudogene. The CDR3 runs to 17 residues. CDR3: CASSVFSGKDTYNEQFF. CDR3 bases: TGTGCCAGCAGTGTATTTTCGGGGAAGGACACCTACAATGAGCAGTTCTTC.

As for this clone: This sample also contains other DNA sequences that code for the same CDR3. This chain uses TRBV9 with TRBJ1-3; no firm D call. V shed 0 bases and J shed 0 bases, with 4 bases lying between them. The germline CDR1 and CDR2 sequences are SGDLS and YYNGEE. CDR3 length: 14 residues. The CDR3 reads CASSVEGSGNTIYF. The CDR3 region has the DNA TGTGCCAGCAGCGTAGAGGGCTCTGGAAACACCATATATTTT.

The chain carries TRBV6-5 and TRBJ2-2; TRBD2 might be the D (7 bases). Trimming cost V 1 base and J 3 bases, with 12 bases left between them. Germline values: CDR1 MNHEY, CDR2 SVGAGI. CDR3 size: 16 residues. CDR3 in amino acids: CASSYWEGGYTGELFF. DNA for the CDR3: TGTGCCAGCAGTTACTGGGAGGGGGGGTACACCGGGGAGCTGTTTTTT.

The chain is built from TRBV6-6 and TRBJ1-2; 10 nucleotides line up with TRBD1. The CDR3 is 15 amino acids. The germline V gene encodes CDR1 MNHNY and CDR2 SVGAGI (reference sequence). The V and J ends lost 7 bases and 6 bases, in that order; junction bases with no gene match: 11. Here the CDR3 reads CASKNGQGGINGYTF. CDR3 bases: TGTGCCAGCAAAAACGGACAGGGGGGAATTAATGGCTACACCTTC.

V and J are TRBV6-6 and TRBJ1-2, with a weak D call TRBD1 (6 bases). Germline lookup yields CDR1 MNHNY and CDR2 SVGAGI (reference sequence). Trimming stripped 0 bases from V and 9 bases from J, with 17 bases between. This CDR3 has 15 residues. CDR3 coding DNA: TGTGCCAGCAGTTACTCGAGCAGGGGCGAGAGGAGCTACACCTTC. This translates into CASSYSSRGERSYTF.

This clone was detected a few times. The CDR3 loop reads CASSYGTGGMDTQYF. In nucleotides, the CDR3 is TGTGCCAGCAGTTACGGGACAGGGGGAATGGATACGCAGTATTTT. The rearrangement joins TRBV6-5 to TRBJ2-3; 11 bases map to TRBD1. Germline CDR1 is MNHEY and CDR2 is SVGAGI. CDR3 size: 15 residues. With 2 bases clipped from V and 6 bases from J, the junction kept 4 bases outside the gene matches.

The chain combines TRBV11-2 with TRBJ1-1; unclear D gene. The germline V gene has CDR1 SGHAT and CDR2 FQNNGV. The CDR3 runs 14 residues. Trimming removed 1 base at V and 7 bases at J, with 13 bases between. CDR3 residues: CASSLVFRHYEAFF. In nucleotides, the CDR3 is TGTGCCAGCAGCTTAGTGTTTCGGCACTATGAAGCTTTCTTT.

This chain connects TRBV30 to TRBJ1-1; a possible D gene is TRBD1 (5 bases). CDR1 GTSNPN and CDR2 SVGIG come from the germline V gene (reference sequence). V shed 3 bases and J shed 3 bases, with 11 bases lying between them. The CDR3 spans 13 residues. CDR3 residues: CAWSGSRDTEAFF. The CDR3 bases are TGTGCCTGGAGCGGATCCAGGGACACTGAAGCTTTCTTT.